The clone carrying this TCR beta chain was recorded at least ten times. This record comes from a study of metastatic and nonmetastatic thyroid tumors. Background on the study: From malignant and benign thyroid patients, repertoires in blood and in tumor or nodule tissue were compared.

From the PCR reads, TCRdb re-called clones with MiXCR. The sample has some 38,000 clones; roughly 14% are singletons. The entire patient cohort was treatment-naive prior to thyroid surgery. This CDR3 region has 14 residues. Germline loops: CDR1 SGHNT, CDR2 YENEEA. V trimming: 5 bases; J trimming: 5 bases; junction bases outside the gene matches: 3. The rearrangement uses TRBV11-3 and TRBJ2-1, with 10 bases matching TRBD1. Sequences were obtained from blood. This sequence was found in a female donor with papillary thyroid cancer or a benign thyroid nodule (not recorded which). Some clones in this sample may be carry-over from other donors' samples. The CDR3 DNA reads TGTGCCAGCAGCACGGACAGGGGGGACAATGAGCAGTTCTTC. It specifies CASSTDRGDNEQFF.